This T cell receptor (beta chain) stems from a study of shared clonotypes between healthy human individuals. Study-wide results and caveats: The diversity represented, both genetic and in exposure history, was limited by few donors.

Those who donated, Caucasian adults without exception, all lived in Nashville, Tennessee. Of note for this clone: The target antigen is unknown.

The germline V gene has CDR1 ENHRY and CDR2 SYGVKD. V lost 3 bases and J 6 bases, leaving 20 bases between the germline ends. The CDR3 extends over 17 amino acids. In replicate PCRs of sorted subsets, roughly 190 ng DNA, approximately 30,000 T cell genomes, was used. Only in-frame clones appear in the TCRdb table, and some are missing; sequencing was by immunoSEQ multiplex PCR. Among roughly 2,300,000 clones, just under 95% were seen once, and the ten largest hold around 0.35%. Material for sequencing was naive CD4+ T cells from PBMCs. Subset reported: CD45RA+ positively selected. The sequence was collected from a man aged 18 to 29 in good health. Some clones in this sample may be carry-over from other donors' samples. V usage is TRBV10-3 and J usage is TRBJ1-4; D is uncertain. The CDR3 region is CAISDSGSYQMYEKLFF. The CDR3, as DNA: TGTGCCATCAGTGACTCCGGGTCCTACCAAATGTATGAAAAACTGTTTTTT.